This record covers a single T cell receptor beta chain. The source of the sample is a study of control samples from healthy donors and cancer patients. The germline V gene has CDR1 SGHRS and CDR2 YFSETQ. The CDR3 extends over 12 amino acids. Trimming removed 7 bases from V and 9 bases from J, with 14 bases in between. Sequenced by immunoSEQ multiplex PCR; TCRdb stores in-frame clones only, minus some. The sample records some 70,000 clones, roughly 82% being singletons. The sequenced material came from PBMCs. The receptor was derived from a woman aged 50 to 60 with lung cancer. V gene TRBV5-1 combines with J gene TRBJ2-1; perhaps D is TRBD1 or TRBD2 (6 bases each). The CDR3 loop is CASRQEGSEQFF. The CDR3 DNA sequence: TGCGCCAGCCGACAGGAGGGTAGTGAGCAGTTCTTC. Variable domain in full (rest from reference TRBV5-1 and TRBJ2-1): KAGVTQTPRYLIKTRGQQVTLSCSPISGHRSVSWYQQTPGQGLQFLFEYFSETQRNKGNFPGRFSGRQFSNSRSEMNVSTLELGDSALYLCASRQEGSEQFFGPGTRLTVL.